This TCR beta chain originates from a study of vaccination effects on CD4 cells after COVID-19. The overall study: Either the BNT162b2 or mRNA-1273 vaccine was given to participants in two doses.

Antigen-specific CD4+ T cells were expanded (with viral peptide pools) by the ViraFEST assay ahead of sequencing. CD4+ T cells were isolated after roughly nine days of culture. Vaccinated participants had no history of SARS-CoV-2 infection and tested negative for nucleocapsid antibodies. With about 9.8 ug/ml peptides and around 9.6 IU/ml IL-2, approximately 2.1 million PBMC per well were cultured. In the cultures, half the medium was exchanged for IL-2 medium on days 3 and 7. Sequencing was performed with immunoSEQ multiplex PCR; in TCRdb, only in-frame clones are kept and a portion is missing. In the table there are 50,000 or so clones, roughly 80% of which are singletons. The V and J ends lost 6 bases and 1 base respectively, with 9 bases between them. Germline lookup yields CDR1 KGHSH and CDR2 LQKENI. The CDR3 sequence is 13 residues long. For this clone: No antigen is known for it.

The chain employs TRBV18 and TRBJ1-1; maybe TRBD1 (5 bases). Sequenced here: CD4+ T cells from PBMCs cultured with HCoV-229E spike peptides, sampled before COVID-19 vaccination. The TCR comes from a human donor who received a COVID-19 vaccine. CDR3 protein: CASSYQGNTEAFF. CDR3 nucleotides: TGTGCCAGCTCCTATCAGGGGAACACTGAAGCTTTCTTT.